This is a list of T cell receptor beta chains from one sample in a study of OX40 agonist ivuxolimab in advanced cancers. Some clones are missing from TCRdb's copy, which holds only in-frame ones; the method was immunoSEQ multiplex PCR. Of 50,000 or so clones detected, approximately 88% appear once; the ten largest clones hold approximately 13%. The input for sequencing was CD4+ or CD8+ T cells sorted from blood, taken in a trial of the OX40 agonist ivuxolimab. The receptors shown here come from an adult with an advanced solid tumor such as melanoma, head and neck, liver or kidney cancer. The CDR3 runs from the conserved cysteine through the conserved F or W. The D gene is left open where the match is weak. Clone size is given for some rows only: seen once, a few or many times, or a class if the clone is expanded.

size	D	J	V	CDR3	DNA
many	-	TRBJ2-7	TRBV6-5	CASSYRRSSYEQYF	TGTGCCAGCAGTTACCGCCGGAGCAGTTACGAGCAGTACTTC
once	-	TRBJ2-6	TRBV30	CASPSGSGANVLTF	TGTGCCTCGCCCTCGGGCTCTGGGGCCAACGTCCTGACTTTC
once	-	TRBJ1-2	TRBV28	CASSLVQGWSGYTF	TGTGCCAGCAGTTTAGTTCAGGGATGGAGTGGCTACACCTTC
-	-	TRBJ1-4	TRBV28	CASADPKGLHEKLFF	TGTGCCAGCGCTGACCCCAAGGGTCTTCACGAAAAACTGTTTTTT
-	-	TRBJ2-7	TRBV18	CASSPPGFSRSSYEQYF	TGTGCCAGCTCACCCCCGGGATTCAGCCGGAGCTCCTACGAGCAGTACTTC
few	-	TRBJ1-5	TRBV4-1	CASSQSQGNNQPQHF	TGCGCCAGCAGCCAAAGCCAGGGGAACAATCAGCCCCAGCATTTT
-	-	TRBJ1-2	TRBV27	CASSRDRTRAFGYTF	TGTGCCAGCAGCCGCGACCGCACACGAGCGTTCGGCTACACCTTC
-	-	TRBJ2-2	TRBV18	CASSPEFLGGELFF	TGTGCCAGCTCCCCGGAGTTCCTTGGCGGGGAGCTGTTTTTT
-	-	TRBJ1-3	TRBV5-1	CASGPGRAGNTIYF	TGCGCCAGCGGCCCCGGGAGGGCTGGAAACACCATATATTTT
many	-	TRBJ1-4	TRBV10-3	CAISEPRNEKLFF	TGTGCCATCAGTGAGCCGCGGAATGAAAAACTGTTTTTT
-	-	TRBJ2-1	TRBV27	CASSRSPGGYNEQFF	TGTGCCAGCAGCCGGAGCCCCGGCGGCTACAATGAGCAGTTCTTC
-	-	TRBJ1-5	TRBV21-1	CASSKVSPREGSYSNQPQHF	TGTGCCAGCAGCAAAGTATCCCCCCGAGAGGGATCCTATAGCAATCAGCCCCAGCATTTT
-	-	TRBJ2-2	TRBV7-9	CASSQPTGLNTGELFF	TGTGCCAGCAGCCAACCAACAGGGTTGAACACCGGGGAGCTGTTTTTT
-	TRBD2	TRBJ2-7	TRBV4-1	CASSPPGASGRYEQYF	TGCGCCAGCAGCCCCCCCGGGGCTAGCGGGAGATACGAGCAGTACTTC
few	-	TRBJ2-3	TRBV5-1	CASSLGQWGVGTDTQYF	TGCGCCAGCAGCTTGGGGCAATGGGGTGTTGGTACAGATACGCAGTATTTT
-	TRBD1	TRBJ2-7	TRBV9	CASSVEATGGSEQYF	TGTGCCAGCAGCGTAGAAGCGACAGGGGGCAGTGAGCAGTACTTC
-	-	TRBJ2-7	TRBV7-2	CASSWGTYEQYF	TGTGCCAGCAGCTGGGGGACCTACGAGCAGTACTTC
-	-	TRBJ1-1	TRBV27	CASSTQTGNEEAFF	TGTGCCAGCAGTACCCAGACAGGCAACGAGGAAGCTTTCTTT